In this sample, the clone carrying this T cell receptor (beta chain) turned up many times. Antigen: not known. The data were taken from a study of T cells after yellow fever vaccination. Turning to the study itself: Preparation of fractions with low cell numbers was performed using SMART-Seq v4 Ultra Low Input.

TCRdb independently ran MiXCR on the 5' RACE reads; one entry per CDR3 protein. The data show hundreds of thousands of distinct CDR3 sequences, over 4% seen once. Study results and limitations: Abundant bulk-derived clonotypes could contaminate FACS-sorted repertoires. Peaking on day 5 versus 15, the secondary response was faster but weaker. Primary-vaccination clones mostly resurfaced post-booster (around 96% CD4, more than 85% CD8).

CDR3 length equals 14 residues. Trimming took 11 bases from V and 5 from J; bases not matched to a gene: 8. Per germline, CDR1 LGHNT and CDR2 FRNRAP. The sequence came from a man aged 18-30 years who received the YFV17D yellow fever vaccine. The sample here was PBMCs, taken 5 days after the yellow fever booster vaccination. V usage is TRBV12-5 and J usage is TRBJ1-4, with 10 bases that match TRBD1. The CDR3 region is CAGIPGQGNEKLFF. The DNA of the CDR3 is TGTGCTGGGATCCCGGGACAGGGGAATGAAAAACTGTTTTTT.